This T cell receptor (beta chain) was sequenced for a study of cytomegalovirus exposure and HLA in healthy donors. Study overall: From donors who were HLA-typed, an early data release held about 85 million unique TCRs. Among some 400 genotyped donors, around 81% fell in the Caucasian-associated ancestry cluster. The study, taken as a whole, reports: Sequencing artifact likely explains a cluster of highly shared sequence variants.

This clone was detected only a few times. The antigen is undetermined. Vbeta (60) and Jbeta (13) primers were used in the PCR. Clones were read by immunoSEQ multiplex PCR, and TCRdb kept only the in-frame ones, dropping some. In the table there are around 150,000 clones, 68% of which are singletons. The CDR3 runs 14 residues. V lost 8 bases and J lost 0; bases outside the gene matches: 6. Germline V CDR1 and CDR2: MDHEN, SYDVKM. Sequenced material: PBMCs. This receptor was taken from a man aged 45-65 years in good health and CMV-seronegative. This sequence joins TRBV28 and TRBJ1-1, with 7 bases identical to TRBD1. The DNA for the CDR3 is TGTGCCAGCGGCACAGGGGTTGTGAACACTGAAGCTTTCTTT. This codes for CASGTGVVNTEAFF. The whole variable domain, filled in from reference TRBV28 and TRBJ1-1, reads DVKVTQSSRYLVKRTGEKVFLECVQDMDHENMFWYRQDPGLGLRLIYFSYDVKMKEKGDIPEGYSVSREKKERFSLILESASTNQTSMYLCASGTGVVNTEAFFGQGTRLTVV.